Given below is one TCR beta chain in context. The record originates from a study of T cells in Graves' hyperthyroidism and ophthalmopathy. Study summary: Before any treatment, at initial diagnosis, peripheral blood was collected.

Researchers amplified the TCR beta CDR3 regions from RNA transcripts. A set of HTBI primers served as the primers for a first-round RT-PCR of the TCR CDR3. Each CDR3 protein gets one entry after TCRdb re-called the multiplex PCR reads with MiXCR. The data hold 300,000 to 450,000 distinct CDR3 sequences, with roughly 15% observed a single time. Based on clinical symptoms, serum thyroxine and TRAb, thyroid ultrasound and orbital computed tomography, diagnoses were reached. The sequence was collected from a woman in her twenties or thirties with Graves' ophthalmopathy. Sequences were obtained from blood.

The chain's CDR3 is CASSRQGAGETQYF. In DNA, the CDR3 is TGTGCCAGCAGTCGACAGGGGGCCGGAGAGACCCAGTACTTC. J is TRBJ2-5 and V is TRBV28; 10 nucleotides line up with TRBD1. The V gene end was trimmed by 5 bases and the J gene end by 4 bases; junction bases not matched to a gene: 4. Germline loops: CDR1 MDHEN, CDR2 SYDVKM. CDR3 length equals 14 residues.